The rows below give T cell receptor beta chains drawn from one sample of a study of blood T cell repertoires in COVID-19. Data came from immunoSEQ multiplex PCR; TCRdb stores just in-frame clones and leaves some out. The sample has about 140,000 clones; 84% are singletons. The sequenced sample consisted of PBMCs or T cells enriched from blood (not recorded which). The receptor set was obtained from a woman aged 50 to 60 with acute COVID-19. The CDR3 runs from the conserved cysteine through the conserved F or W. The D gene is left open where the match is weak. A clone size is listed for some rows: how often the clone was seen (once, few, many), or a class if it is expanded.

abundance	d_gene	v_gene	j_gene	CDR3aa	CDR3nt
once	NA	TRBV4-1	TRBJ2-2	CASSHDEDTGELFF	TGCGCCAGCAGCCATGACGAGGACACCGGGGAGCTGTTTTTT
NA	NA	TRBV4-1	TRBJ1-1	CASSQDTSFEAFF	TGCGCCAGCAGCCAAGATACAAGTTTTGAAGCTTTCTTT
NA	NA	TRBV7-3	TRBJ2-5	CASSLTGGRGETQYF	TGTGCCAGCAGCTTAACTGGCGGTCGAGGGGAGACCCAGTACTTC
NA	NA	TRBV4-1	TRBJ2-1	CASSQVGRSGLPYNEQFF	TGCGCCAGCAGCCAAGTGGGTCGTAGCGGCCTTCCCTACAATGAGCAGTTCTTC
NA	NA	TRBV6-4	TRBJ2-3	CASSESLSGAPDTQYF	TGTGCCAGCAGTGAGTCCCTTAGCGGAGCCCCAGATACGCAGTATTTT
NA	NA	TRBV7-3	TRBJ2-2	CASSVGQFTGELFF	TGTGCCAGCAGTGTTGGGCAGTTCACCGGGGAGCTGTTTTTT
NA	TRBD2	TRBV19	TRBJ2-7	CASRKAGALYEQYF	TGTGCCAGTAGAAAAGCGGGAGCCCTCTACGAGCAGTACTTC
NA	NA	TRBV6-9	TRBJ2-5	CASGPLAHGQETQYF	TGTGCCAGCGGGCCCCTAGCGCATGGTCAAGAGACCCAGTACTTC
NA	NA	TRBV4-1	TRBJ1-5	CASSQSRVGQPQHF	TGCGCCAGCAGCCAGTCCAGGGTGGGCCAGCCCCAGCATTTT
NA	NA	TRBV12-5	TRBJ2-2	CASGLVSVTGELFF	TGTGCTAGTGGTTTGGTCAGTGTCACCGGGGAGCTGTTTTTT
NA	TRBD2	TRBV9	TRBJ2-5	CASSFGTTHDQETQYF	TGTGCCAGCAGCTTCGGGACTACCCACGATCAAGAGACCCAGTACTTC
once	NA	TRBV19	TRBJ1-2	CASSIDFDSYGYTF	TGTGCCAGTAGTATAGATTTCGACAGCTATGGCTACACCTTC
NA	TRBD1	TRBV20-1	TRBJ2-7	CSASVPRDSTEQYF	TGCAGTGCTAGTGTACCGAGGGACAGTACCGAGCAGTACTTC
NA	TRBD2	TRBV28	TRBJ2-3	CASSWQGGDTQYF	TGTGCCAGCAGTTGGCAGGGAGGGGATACGCAGTATTTT
NA	NA	TRBV9	TRBJ2-3	CASSVGQYGTDTQYF	TGTGCCAGCAGCGTAGGCCAGTATGGCACAGATACGCAGTATTTT
few	TRBD1	TRBV11-1	TRBJ1-4	CASSPPDRGEKLFF	TGTGCCAGCAGCCCCCCGGACAGGGGTGAAAAACTGTTTTTT
NA	TRBD2	TRBV19	TRBJ2-2	CASIFSGRASGELFF	TGTGCCAGTATTTTTAGCGGGAGGGCCTCCGGGGAGCTGTTTTTT
NA	NA	TRBV7-8	TRBJ2-5	CASSPSWTKVKETQYF	TGTGCCAGCAGCCCCAGCTGGACTAAGGTCAAAGAGACCCAGTACTTC
NA	NA	TRBV28	TRBJ1-2	CASSLDGGGYTF	TGTGCCAGCAGTTTAGACGGGGGAGGCTACACCTTC
NA	NA	TRBV6-2/TRBV6-3	TRBJ2-7	CASSRHSEQYF	TGTGCCAGCAGTAGGCACAGCGAGCAGTACTTC
NA	TRBD1	TRBV7-8	TRBJ1-1	CASSFTGGTEAFF	TGTGCCAGCAGCTTTACAGGGGGCACTGAAGCTTTCTTT
NA	NA	TRBV5-6	TRBJ2-5	CASSFVYSQETQYF	TGTGCCAGCAGCTTCGTGTACAGCCAAGAGACCCAGTACTTC
NA	NA	TRBV5-1	TRBJ2-1	CASSLAVTYNEQFF	TGCGCCAGCAGCTTGGCCGTAACCTACAATGAGCAGTTCTTC
few	NA	TRBV29-1	TRBJ1-3	CSVVVSSGNTIYF	TGCAGCGTTGTTGTCTCCTCTGGAAACACCATATATTTT
NA	NA	TRBV9	TRBJ2-1	CASSVVAGWGGEQFF	TGTGCCAGCAGCGTAGTTGCAGGGTGGGGCGGTGAGCAGTTCTTC
NA	TRBD1	TRBV7-8	TRBJ1-1	CAKTGGAFF	TGTGCCAAGACAGGGGGAGCTTTCTTT
NA	TRBD1	TRBV5-4	TRBJ1-1	CASSPSGRGRRHTEAFF	TGTGCCAGCAGCCCGAGTGGCAGGGGGCGACGTCACACTGAAGCTTTCTTT
NA	NA	TRBV6-2/TRBV6-3	TRBJ2-5	CASSRTDPETQYF	TGTGCCAGCAGTCGGACAGACCCAGAGACCCAGTACTTC
NA	NA	TRBV19	TRBJ2-1	CASSIVLAAYEQFF	TGTGCCAGTAGTATCGTACTAGCCGCTTATGAGCAGTTCTTC
NA	TRBD1	TRBV5-1	TRBJ2-7	CASSPGQVAYEQYF	TGCGCCAGCAGCCCGGGACAGGTCGCCTACGAGCAGTACTTC
NA	NA	TRBV28	TRBJ1-4	CASSSTGGGYEKLFF	TGTGCCAGCAGTTCCACGGGGGGCGGTTACGAAAAACTGTTTTTT
NA	TRBD1	TRBV2	TRBJ1-1	CARTNRGTEAFF	TGTGCCAGAACCAACAGGGGTACTGAAGCTTTCTTT
NA	TRBD1	TRBV2	TRBJ2-1	CASRERTGMFNEQFF	TGTGCCAGCAGGGAAAGGACAGGGATGTTCAATGAGCAGTTCTTC
NA	TRBD1	TRBV19	TRBJ2-7	CASRDRGPLYEQYF	TGTGCCAGCCGGGACAGGGGCCCCCTCTACGAGCAGTACTTC
NA	TRBD1	TRBV6-6	TRBJ1-4	CASSPRQGAGGNEKLFF	TGTGCCAGCAGTCCACGACAGGGGGCAGGAGGTAATGAAAAACTGTTTTTT
NA	TRBD2	TRBV7-2	TRBJ2-1	CASSLGRDNEQFF	TGTGCCAGCAGCTTGGGGAGGGACAATGAGCAGTTCTTC
NA	NA	TRBV6-2/TRBV6-3	TRBJ1-1	CASSSLGARNTEAFF	TGTGCCAGCAGTTCCCTAGGGGCAAGGAACACTGAAGCTTTCTTT
NA	TRBD1	TRBV28	TRBJ2-5	CASSLSDGTGLGETQYF	TGTGCCAGCAGTTTATCGGACGGGACAGGGTTGGGAGAGACCCAGTACTTC
NA	NA	TRBV27	TRBJ1-2	CASSLSGTILFYGYTF	TGTGCCAGCAGTTTGTCAGGGACTATTCTTTTCTATGGCTACACCTTC
NA	TRBD2	TRBV9	TRBJ2-3	CASGKTSGVDTQYF	TGTGCCAGCGGAAAGACTAGCGGAGTAGATACGCAGTATTTT
NA	TRBD1	TRBV4-3	TRBJ1-2	CASSQDRGNYGYTF	TGCGCCAGCAGCCAAGACAGGGGGAACTATGGCTACACCTTC
NA	NA	TRBV7-2	TRBJ2-7	CASSTHTSGRSEQYF	TGTGCCAGCAGCACCCATACCTCAGGGAGGAGCGAGCAGTACTTC
NA	TRBD1	TRBV28	TRBJ1-1	CASSSRDRGPGTEAFF	TGTGCCAGCAGTTCCCGGGACAGGGGGCCCGGGACTGAAGCTTTCTTT
NA	NA	TRBV3-1/TRBV3-2	TRBJ1-5	CASSQDFRGPQHF	TGTGCCAGCAGCCAAGATTTCAGGGGACCCCAGCATTTT
once	TRBD1	TRBV7-8	TRBJ1-5	CASSSNTGGPNQPQHF	TGTGCCAGCAGCTCAAACACAGGGGGCCCTAATCAGCCCCAGCATTTT
NA	TRBD2	TRBV27	TRBJ2-3	CASISGTSGRDTQYF	TGTGCCAGCATCTCCGGGACTAGCGGGAGAGATACGCAGTATTTT
NA	TRBD2	TRBV5-4	TRBJ2-7	CASSSRGGSYEQYF	TGTGCCAGCAGCTCCCGCGGGGGATCCTACGAGCAGTACTTC
NA	TRBD1	TRBV2	TRBJ2-7	CASSTGQGRDEQYF	TGTGCCAGCAGTACCGGACAGGGTCGGGACGAGCAGTACTTC
NA	TRBD1	TRBV5-8	TRBJ1-5	CASSRRTGANNQPQHF	TGTGCCAGCAGCCGTCGGACAGGGGCTAACAATCAGCCCCAGCATTTT
NA	TRBD1	TRBV5-6	TRBJ1-1	CASSPVGRGPEAFF	TGTGCCAGCAGCCCGGTCGGCAGGGGGCCTGAAGCTTTCTTT
few	NA	TRBV28	TRBJ1-4	CASRQVTTNEKLFF	TGTGCCAGCAGACAAGTCACAACTAATGAAAAACTGTTTTTT
NA	NA	TRBV2	TRBJ1-1	CASRGRTEAFF	TGTGCCAGCAGGGGGCGGACTGAAGCTTTCTTT
NA	NA	TRBV5-5	TRBJ2-1	CASSLFAGTQYEQFF	TGTGCCAGCAGCTTATTCGCTGGGACTCAGTATGAGCAGTTCTTC
once	TRBD2	TRBV10-3	TRBJ2-3	CAISDPGGVTDTQYF	TGTGCCATCAGTGACCCGGGAGGGGTCACAGATACGCAGTATTTT